In this sample, the clone carrying this T cell receptor (beta chain) turned up many times. Its antigen is currently unknown. The data belong to a study of response to subunit inactivated influenza vaccine. TCRdb reprocessed the RT-PCR reads with MiXCR, giving one entry per CDR3 protein. The sample has hundreds of thousands of distinct CDR3 sequences; roughly 10% are singletons. General study results and limits: Authors suggested seasonal influenza vaccinations each recruit few new T cells.

Germline loops: CDR1 KGHDR, CDR2 SFDVKD. This CDR3 comprises 17 residues. Deletions cut 5 bases from V and 0 bases from J, with 16 bases between. The data were also submitted as part of a second study, on T cells expressing NK-cell markers. Turning to that study: Synthesis of TCR beta cDNA relied on 5'RACE template switching carrying UMIs. Eight donors were sequenced, seven testing HCMV-seropositive and one testing seronegative. Among CD8+ T cells from about six donors, dominant NKG2C+ clonotypes accounted for about 1.0-7.0%.

This clonotype originated in a middle-aged man who received an inactivated influenza vaccine. The starting material was PBMCs from blood, obtained on the day of vaccination. This chain joins TRBV24-1 and TRBJ1-5, with a tentative D call TRBD1 (5 bases). DNA of the CDR3: TGTGCCACCAGTGGGACCCGGGGCGCCGATAGCAATCAGCCCCAGCATTTT. Translating gives CATSGTRGADSNQPQHF.